The T cell receptor beta chain described here comes from a study of T-cell memory formation after mild COVID-19. Whole-study findings and limits: CD4+ contracting clones were mainly CM and EM; CD8+ ones, EMRA.

This clonotype was observed a handful of times. The antigen is undetermined. CDR3 length: 15 amino acids. Looked up from germline, CDR1 is SGHTA and CDR2 is FQGNSA. The V gene lost 6 bases and the J gene lost 2 bases, with 16 bases spanning the gap. Via MiXCR, TCRdb re-called the 5' RACE reads, giving one row per CDR3 protein. Found here are 250,000 to 300,000 distinct CDR3 sequences, roughly 15% of them singletons; the top ten hold 20% to 25%. Sequenced input: PBMCs or a T cell subset sorted from them (not recorded which). The chain joins TRBV7-2 to TRBJ1-2; D not certain. This TCR was recovered from a man aged 18-30 years who had mild COVID-19 (a few samples of this study predate the infection). Cell type and time point are not known. The CDR3, as DNA: TGTGCCAGCAGGTCTCTCTCCTACGGGAACTATGGCTACACCTTC. It translates to CASRSLSYGNYGYTF.